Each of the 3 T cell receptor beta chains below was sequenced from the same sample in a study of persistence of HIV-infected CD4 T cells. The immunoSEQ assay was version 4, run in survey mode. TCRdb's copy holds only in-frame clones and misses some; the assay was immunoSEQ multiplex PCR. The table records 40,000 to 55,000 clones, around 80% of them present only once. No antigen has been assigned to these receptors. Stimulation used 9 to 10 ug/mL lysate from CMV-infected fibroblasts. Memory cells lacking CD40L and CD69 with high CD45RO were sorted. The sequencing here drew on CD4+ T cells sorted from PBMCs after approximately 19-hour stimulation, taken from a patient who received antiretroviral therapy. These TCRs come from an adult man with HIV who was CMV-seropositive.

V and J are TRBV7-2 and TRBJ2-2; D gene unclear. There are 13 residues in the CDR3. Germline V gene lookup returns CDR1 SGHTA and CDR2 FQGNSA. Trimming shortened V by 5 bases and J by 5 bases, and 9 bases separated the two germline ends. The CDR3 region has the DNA TGTGCCAGCAGCGGGGTCGGAACCGGGGAGCTGTTTTTT. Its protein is CASSGVGTGELFF.

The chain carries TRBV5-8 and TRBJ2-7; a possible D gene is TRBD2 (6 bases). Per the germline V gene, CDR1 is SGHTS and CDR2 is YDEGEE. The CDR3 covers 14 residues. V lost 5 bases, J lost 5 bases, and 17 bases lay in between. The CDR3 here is CASSSGLLLDEQYF. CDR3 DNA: TGTGCCAGCAGTTCGGGACTCCTCCTGGACGAGCAGTACTTC.

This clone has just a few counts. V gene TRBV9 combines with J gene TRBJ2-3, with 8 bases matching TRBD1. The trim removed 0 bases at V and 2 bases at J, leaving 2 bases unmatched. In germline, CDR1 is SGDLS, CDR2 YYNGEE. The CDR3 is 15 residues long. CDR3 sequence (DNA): TGTGCCAGCAGCGTAGAACAGGGGGACACAGATACGCAGTATTTT. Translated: CASSVEQGDTDTQYF. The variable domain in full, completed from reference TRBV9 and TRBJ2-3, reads DSGVTQTPKHLITATGQRVTLRCSPRSGDLSVYWYQQSLDQGLQFLIQYYNGEERAKGNILERFSAQQFPDLHSELNLSSLELGDSALYFCASSVEQGDTDTQYFGPGTRLTVL.